The entry below describes one T cell receptor beta chain. No antigen is known for it. The CDR3 loop spans 15 amino acids. V lost 0 bases and J lost 3; bases outside the gene matches: 2. Germline V gives CDR1 WSHSY, CDR2 SAAADI. Into CD45RA+ naive and CD45RA-negative memory subsets, the CD4+ cells were split. The sample originates from a study of shared clonotypes between healthy human individuals. Generated by immunoSEQ multiplex PCR, the TCRdb table keeps only in-frame clones and is missing some. The data contain about 1 million clones, about 74% of them singletons. Findings and caveats of the study: About 5% was the fraction of naive CD4 clonotypes found shared across a few donors. The study generally estimated greater richness for naive than memory subsets. When compared with the clonotypes that were shared by all four sorted-subset donors, the non-shared clonotypes turned out to have lower generation probabilities.

Source material: memory CD4+ T cells sorted from blood. Subset denoted: CD45RA-negative fraction. The origin of this receptor is a man aged 18 to 29 in good health. V is TRBV10-2 and J is TRBJ2-3; TRBD2 aligns across 8 bases. The CDR3: CASSESTGGTDTQYF. In DNA, the CDR3 is TGCGCCAGCAGTGAGTCAACGGGAGGGACAGATACGCAGTATTTT.